These 17 T cell receptor beta chains originate from one sample sequenced in a study of glioma-infiltrating T cells after dendritic cell vaccination. Time point described: after dendritic cell vaccination, including at tumor progression/relapse. Sequencing was performed with immunoSEQ multiplex PCR; in TCRdb, only in-frame clones are kept and a portion is missing. The table has 100,000 or so clones, approximately 80% seen once. The sample consisted of blood, taken after dendritic cell vaccination. These receptors all come from a human donor with glioblastoma.

CDR3 amino acids: CASSVDRDYGYTF. In DNA, the CDR3 is TGTGCCAGCAGTGTGGACAGGGACTATGGCTACACCTTC. The chain is built from TRBV6-1 and TRBJ1-2, with 8 bases aligning to TRBD1. CDR1 is MNHNS, CDR2 SASEGT, per germline. The V segment lost 4 bases and the J segment 3 bases; nucleotides outside the gene matches: 1. The CDR3 extends over 13 amino acids.

This chain connects TRBV7-3 to TRBJ2-1, with 8 nucleotides matching TRBD1. The germline V gene encodes CDR1 SGHTA and CDR2 FQGTGA. CDR3 length equals 15 residues. The V gene end was trimmed by 3 bases and the J gene end by 4 bases; junction bases not matched to a gene: 5. The CDR3 region is CASSFSGGLYNEQFF. The CDR3 nucleotides are TGTGCCAGCAGCTTCTCAGGGGGCTTGTACAATGAGCAGTTCTTC.

Here the CDR3 DNA reads TGCGCCAGCAGCTTGGGAGACAGGGCGTTTTTAAATGGCTACACCTTC. It yields the protein CASSLGDRAFLNGYTF. The chain links TRBV5-1 to TRBJ1-2; TRBD1 agrees at 7 bases. V shed 0 bases, J shed 6 bases, and the junction held 11 bases outside the gene matches. CDR1 is SGHRS and CDR2 is YFSETQ in the germline V gene. CDR3 length equals 16 residues.

V usage is TRBV6-6 and J usage is TRBJ1-2; unclear D gene. Germline V lookup: CDR1 MNHNY, CDR2 SVGAGI (reference sequence). The CDR3 has 12 residues. V was clipped by 5 bases and J by 4 bases, with 8 bases between them. CDR3 amino acids: CASSHNSYGYTF. The CDR3 DNA follows: TGTGCCAGCAGTCACAACAGCTATGGCTACACCTTC.

The CDR3 region has the DNA TGTGCCAGTACCCCCTGGGATTCAGGGGCGAACACTGAAGCTTTCTTT. It is translated as CASTPWDSGANTEAFF. V and J are TRBV19 and TRBJ1-1; tentative D call: TRBD1 (6 bases). The V end lost 7 bases, the J end lost 1 base, and 19 bases lay between the germline ends. The CDR3 length is 16 residues. CDR1 and CDR2 (germline): LNHDA, SQIVND (reference sequence).

For the CDR3, the DNA is TGTGCCAGCAGCCCCGGGGGAGGCTCTGGAAACACCATATATTTT. It translates to CASSPGGGSGNTIYF. V gene TRBV7-9 combines with J gene TRBJ1-3; D is perhaps TRBD1 (5 bases). Trimming took off 5 bases at V and 0 bases at J, with 11 bases between the two ends. Germline V gene data show CDR1 as SEHNR and CDR2 as FQNEAQ (reference sequence). This CDR3 contains 15 residues. Looking up the rest from reference TRBV7-9 and TRBJ1-3 gives the full variable domain: DTGVSQNPRHKITKRGQNVTFRCDPISEHNRLYWYRQTLGQGPEFLTYFQNEAQLEKSRLLSDRFSAERPKGSFSTLEIQRTEQGDSAMYLCASSPGGGSGNTIYFGEGSWLTVV.

In this sample, this clone turned up once. This rearrangement joins TRBV7-2 to TRBJ1-1, with D tentatively TRBD1 (6 bases). Trimming removed 5 bases from V and 1 base from J, with 14 bases in between. The CDR3 spans 15 residues. CDR1 is SGHTA, CDR2 FQGNSA, per germline. In DNA form, the CDR3 reads TGTGCCAGCAGCATCTGGGGGCAGGGGAACACTGAAGCTTTCTTT. Translating gives CASSIWGQGNTEAFF.

This chain uses TRBV6-4 with TRBJ2-3, with 9 bases matching TRBD2. Germline CDR1 is MRHNA and CDR2 is SNTAGT. The CDR3 consists of 14 residues. The junction had 6 bases not matched to a gene; V was cut back by 5 bases and J by 6 bases. The CDR3 reads CASSLLAGRDTQYF. The CDR3, as DNA: TGTGCCAGCAGTCTCCTAGCGGGGAGGGATACGCAGTATTTT.

Remarks on this clone: Other nucleotide sequences from this sample produce the same CDR3. The chain is built from TRBV28 and TRBJ1-2; 7 bases map to TRBD1. Germline lookup yields CDR1 MDHEN and CDR2 SYDVKM. The CDR3 runs 12 residues. The V segment lost 3 bases and the J segment 5 bases; nucleotides outside the gene matches: 0. The CDR3 loop is CASSFRGYGYTF. As DNA, the CDR3 is TGTGCCAGCAGTTTCAGGGGGTATGGCTACACCTTC.

V usage is TRBV11-2 and J usage is TRBJ2-3; TRBD2 aligns across 10 bases. J gave up 7 bases and V 4 bases, and 14 bases lay outside the gene matches. The CDR3 consists of 17 residues. Per germline, CDR1 SGHAT and CDR2 FQNNGV. DNA of the CDR3: TGTGCCAGCAGCTCCCTAGCGGGAGTACAGTCTGTAAATACGCAGTATTTT. This codes for CASSSLAGVQSVNTQYF.

The chain carries TRBV5-1 and TRBJ2-2; TRBD2 agrees at 10 bases. Germline V gives CDR1 SGHRS, CDR2 YFSETQ. V shed 0 bases, J shed 5 bases, and the junction held 10 bases outside the gene matches. The CDR3 is 18 residues long. In DNA form, the CDR3 reads TGCGCCAGCAGCTTGGGGGTGGCTAGCGGGGGCGGTACCGGGGAGCTGTTTTTT. Its protein product is CASSLGVASGGGTGELFF. The entire variable domain, with the rest obtained from reference TRBV5-1 and TRBJ2-2, is as follows: KAGVTQTPRYLIKTRGQQVTLSCSPISGHRSVSWYQQTPGQGLQFLFEYFSETQRNKGNFPGRFSGRQFSNSRSEMNVSTLELGDSALYLCASSLGVASGGGTGELFFGEGSRLTVL.

The chain carries TRBV2 and TRBJ1-1, with TRBD1 matching 9 bases. The CDR3 contains 17 residues. Trimming took 7 bases from V and 5 from J; bases not matched to a gene: 17. Germline CDR1 reads SNHLY; CDR2 reads FYNNEI. CDR3 residues: CASTWRDREHQGTEAFF. The CDR3 DNA follows: TGTGCCAGCACTTGGAGGGACAGGGAGCACCAGGGGACTGAAGCTTTCTTT.

The gene calls are TRBV10-3 and TRBJ1-2, with 8 bases fitting TRBD1. V shed 1 base and J 7 bases; nucleotides not matched to a gene: 5. The CDR3 contains 14 residues. The germline gives CDR1 ENHRY, CDR2 SYGVKD. The CDR3 nucleotides are TGTGCCATCAGTGAGTTAGGACAGGGTGTTGGCTACACCTTC. This sequence encodes CAISELGQGVGYTF.

The rearrangement uses TRBV11-2 and TRBJ1-5; D gene uncertain. Trimming pared 1 base from V and 4 bases from J, leaving 8 bases between. This CDR3 spans 14 amino acids. The V gene's germline CDR1 is SGHAT and CDR2 FQNNGV. The CDR3 DNA reads TGTGCCAGCAGCTTAGTAGTTAGAAATCAGCCCCAGCATTTT. Protein product: CASSLVVRNQPQHF.

The chain recombines TRBV6-5 with TRBJ2-7; 9 bases agree with TRBD1. This CDR3 has 16 residues. J gave up 0 bases and V 4 bases, and 7 bases lay outside the gene matches. Germline V lookup: CDR1 MNHEY, CDR2 SVGAGI. CDR3 sequence (DNA): TGTGCCAGCAGTTCTCCCCGGACAGGGGTCTCCTACGAGCAGTACTTC. It encodes CASSSPRTGVSYEQYF.

This clone was observed once. V and J are TRBV14 and TRBJ1-2, with a tentative D call TRBD1 (6 bases). The CDR3 sequence is 16 residues long. Trimming took off 2 bases at V and 4 bases at J, with 17 bases between the two ends. Germline loops: CDR1 SGHDN, CDR2 FVKESK. The CDR3 bases are TGTGCCAGCAGCCAAATTTCCGGGGCAGGGGTCTATGGCTACACCTTC. It translates to CASSQISGAGVYGYTF. The full variable domain, with the rest looked up from reference TRBV14 and TRBJ1-2, is EAGVTQFPSHSVIEKGQTVTLRCDPISGHDNLYWYRRVMGKEIKFLLHFVKESKQDESGMPNNRFLAERTGGTYSTLKVQPAELEDSGVYFCASSQISGAGVYGYTFGSGTRLTVV.

V and J are TRBV5-4 and TRBJ2-2, with a possible D match to TRBD2 (6 bases). CDR3 size: 13 residues. The germline V gene encodes CDR1 SGHNT and CDR2 YYREEE (reference sequence). The V end was cut by 5 bases, the J end by 2 bases, with 7 bases between. CDR3 sequence (DNA): TGTGCCAGCAGGCGGGACAACACCGGGGAGCTGTTTTTT. Protein product: CASRRDNTGELFF.